These 22 T cell receptor beta chains were sequenced from one sample in a study of shared clonotypes between healthy human individuals. Sequencing used immunoSEQ multiplex PCR; TCRdb keeps in-frame clones, though not all of them. Here the sample spans 2 million to 2.5 million clones, nearly 97% being singletons. Sequencing was performed on naive CD4+ T cells sorted from blood. Sample subset: CD45RA+ positively selected. These receptor sequences come from a man aged 18 to 29 in good health.

This sequence joins TRBV27 and TRBJ1-2, with TRBD1 identical over 8 bases. The V segment lost 5 bases and the J segment 8 bases; nucleotides outside the gene matches: 4. Germline values: CDR1 MNHEY, CDR2 SMNVEV (reference sequence). The CDR3 is 12 amino acids. The CDR3 region has the DNA TGTGCCAGCAGTCTCAGGGGGCTAGGCTACACCTTC. Translation: CASSLRGLGYTF.

This sequence joins TRBV4-1 and TRBJ2-3; 10 nucleotides agree with TRBD2. This CDR3 is built from 15 residues. The V segment lost 4 bases and the J segment 3 bases; nucleotides outside the gene matches: 4. Germline V lookup: CDR1 MGHRA, CDR2 YSYEKL. CDR3 coding DNA: TGCGCCAGCAGCCCGTTAGCGGGAGGAACAGATACGCAGTATTTT. Translating it yields CASSPLAGGTDTQYF.

This clone showed up just a few times. The chain recombines TRBV10-3 with TRBJ1-5; D might be TRBD1 (5 bases). This CDR3 is 15 amino acids long. Germline loops: CDR1 ENHRY, CDR2 SYGVKD. V dropped 0 bases and J dropped 4 bases, with 10 bases sitting between them. CDR3: CAISESNEGNQPQHF. CDR3 DNA sequence: TGTGCCATCAGTGAGTCGAATGAGGGGAATCAGCCCCAGCATTTT.

V is TRBV2 and J is TRBJ1-4, with D unclear. With 6 bases removed from V and 1 base from J, the gap between germline ends came to 12 bases. Per the germline V gene, CDR1 is SNHLY and CDR2 is FYNNEI. The CDR3 contains 15 residues. Written as DNA, the CDR3 is TGTGCCAGCAGGGCCACGGGGATAACTAATGAAAAACTGTTTTTT. Encoded protein: CASRATGITNEKLFF.

The DNA for the CDR3 is TGTGCCAGCAGTGAATGGGGACGCACGAACACCGGGGAGCTGTTTTTT. Protein: CASSEWGRTNTGELFF. The chain joins TRBV2 to TRBJ2-2, with D perhaps TRBD1 or TRBD2 (5 bases each). This CDR3 is 16 amino acids long. Germline-derived CDR1 and CDR2 are SNHLY and FYNNEI. The V gene lost 2 bases and the J gene lost 0 bases, with 10 bases spanning the gap. Based on the CDR3 plus reference TRBV2 and TRBJ2-2, the full variable domain is EPEVTQTPSHQVTQMGQEVILRCVPISNHLYFYWYRQILGQKVEFLVSFYNNEISEKSEIFDDQFSVERPDGSNFTLKIRSTKLEDSAMYFCASSEWGRTNTGELFFGEGSRLTVL.

Only one count was recorded for this clone. The rearrangement links TRBV28 to TRBJ1-1; TRBD1 is a possible D gene (6 bases). CDR3 size: 14 residues. CDR1 is MDHEN, CDR2 SYDVKM, per germline. V lost 0 bases and J 1 base, leaving 6 bases between the germline ends. CDR3 sequence: CASSLWTGNTEAFF. The DNA of the CDR3 is TGTGCCAGCAGTTTATGGACAGGGAACACTGAAGCTTTCTTT.

Here the CDR3 DNA reads TGTGCCAGCAGCTTAGGCCAGGCCTTCTACAATGAGCAGTTCTTC. Translating gives CASSLGQAFYNEQFF. The chain is built from TRBV7-9 and TRBJ2-1; D unresolved. Germline CDR1 and CDR2: SEHNR and FQNEAQ (reference sequence). The CDR3 is 15 amino acids. The V gene lost 1 base and the J gene lost 3 bases, with 10 bases spanning the gap.

The sample holds a few counts of this clone. V gene TRBV9 combines with J gene TRBJ2-5; 7 nucleotides agree with TRBD2. J was trimmed by 5 bases and V by 4 bases; bases with no gene match: 14. There are 16 residues in the CDR3. Germline loops: CDR1 SGDLS, CDR2 YYNGEE. CDR3 sequence (DNA): TGTGCCAGCAGCCCCTACTTGGGAGCGGGGCTGGAGACCCAGTACTTC. It is translated as CASSPYLGAGLETQYF.

In the case of this clone: Other DNA sequences in this specimen translate into the identical CDR3. The V call is TRBV7-9, the J call TRBJ1-1; D call uncertain. Trimming removed 1 base from V and 5 bases from J, with 11 bases in between. The CDR3 is 14 residues long. From germline, CDR1 is SEHNR and CDR2 FQNEAQ (reference sequence). CDR3 sequence reads: CASSLEGRNTEAFF. In DNA form, the CDR3 reads TGTGCCAGCAGCTTAGAGGGTAGGAATACTGAAGCTTTCTTT.

The rearrangement joins TRBV7-9 to TRBJ2-1, with 9 nucleotides matching TRBD2. After removal of 5 bases from V and 0 bases from J, the junction contained 5 bases not matched to a gene. Germline assignment: CDR1 SEHNR and CDR2 FQNEAQ (reference sequence). The CDR3 contains 16 residues. The CDR3 sequence is CASSGVAGDSYNEQFF. In DNA form, the CDR3 reads TGTGCCAGCAGCGGAGTAGCGGGGGACTCCTACAATGAGCAGTTCTTC.

CDR3 protein: CASSGDRSYNEQFF. CDR3 sequence (DNA): TGTGCCAGCAGTGGGGACAGGTCCTACAATGAGCAGTTCTTC. The chain combines TRBV2 with TRBJ2-1, with 8 bases fitting TRBD1. The CDR3 extends over 14 amino acids. Germline V gene lookup returns CDR1 SNHLY and CDR2 FYNNEI. V shed 4 bases and J 1 base; nucleotides not matched to a gene: 0.

The genes are TRBV5-1 and TRBJ2-3, with 9 bases matching TRBD1. This CDR3 has 13 amino acids. V lost 4 bases to trimming and J lost 7 bases; unmatched junction nucleotides: 4. The V gene's germline CDR1 is SGHRS and CDR2 YFSETQ. CDR3 sequence: CASSEDRGNTQYF. CDR3 in DNA: TGCGCCAGCAGCGAGGACAGGGGTAATACGCAGTATTTT. The variable domain in full, completed from reference TRBV5-1 and TRBJ2-3, reads KAGVTQTPRYLIKTRGQQVTLSCSPISGHRSVSWYQQTPGQGLQFLFEYFSETQRNKGNFPGRFSGRQFSNSRSEMNVSTLELGDSALYLCASSEDRGNTQYFGPGTRLTVL.

The sample holds one count of this clone. The chain joins TRBV2 to TRBJ2-3, with 11 positions matching TRBD1. In germline, CDR1 is SNHLY, CDR2 FYNNEI. J lost 3 bases, V lost 5 bases, and 13 bases had no gene match. The CDR3 length is 18 residues. In DNA, the CDR3 is TGTGCCAGCAGTCCCCTCTTTCCTAGGGACAGGGGGACAGATACGCAGTATTTT. Translated, it gives CASSPLFPRDRGTDTQYF.

The J gene is TRBJ2-2, the V gene TRBV29-1; TRBD2 agrees at 14 bases. Germline V gene sequence: CDR1 SQVTM, CDR2 ANQGSEA. J gave up 5 bases and V 6 bases, and 8 bases lay outside the gene matches. The CDR3 runs 16 residues. The chain's CDR3 is CSVGTSGSYITGELFF. Written as DNA, the CDR3 is TGCAGCGTCGGGACTAGCGGGAGTTATATAACCGGGGAGCTGTTTTTT.

The chain couples TRBV5-1 to TRBJ2-3; TRBD2 aligns across 8 bases. Trimming took 4 bases from V and 0 from J; bases not matched to a gene: 4. The CDR3 is 15 amino acids. CDR1 is SGHRS and CDR2 is YFSETQ in the germline V gene. The CDR3 protein is CASSPQRESTDTQYF. CDR3 nucleotide sequence: TGCGCCAGCAGCCCTCAGCGGGAGAGCACAGATACGCAGTATTTT.

This clone was seen only once. This sequence joins TRBV30 and TRBJ2-1; 10 nucleotides line up with TRBD2. This CDR3 has 14 amino acids. CDR1 and CDR2 (germline): GTSNPN, SVGIG (reference sequence). The ends lost 2 bases at V and 9 bases at J; junction bases unmatched: 7. CDR3 amino acids: CAWSWLAGAGEQFF. The DNA for the CDR3 is TGTGCCTGGAGTTGGCTAGCGGGAGCGGGTGAGCAGTTCTTC.

The chain recombines TRBV21-1 with TRBJ2-7; the table calls TRBD1, which could not be checked here. TRBV21-1 is assigned pseudogene status. This CDR3 has 16 amino acids. The CDR3 reads CASSKASQGKAYEQYF. For the CDR3, the DNA is TGTGCCAGCAGCAAAGCGTCACAGGGGAAGGCATACGAGCAGTACTTC.

The genes are TRBV2 and TRBJ1-2; D is unresolved. CDR1 and CDR2 (germline): SNHLY, FYNNEI. The CDR3 is 11 amino acids. Trimming pared 4 bases from V and 8 bases from J, leaving 8 bases between. CDR3 DNA sequence: TGTGCCAGCAGTGGTCCACAGGGCTACACCTTC. Protein: CASSGPQGYTF.

V and J are TRBV7-9 and TRBJ2-1; D gene unclear. The CDR3 has 14 amino acids. V was pared by 0 bases and J by 5 bases, with 8 bases between. Germline V gives CDR1 SEHNR, CDR2 FQNEAQ (reference sequence). CDR3 protein: CASSLALRNNEQFF. The CDR3, as DNA: TGTGCCAGCAGCTTAGCTTTGCGGAACAATGAGCAGTTCTTC.

A note on this clone: This sample includes further DNA sequences coding for the same CDR3. The CDR3 nucleotides read TGCGCCAGCAGCTTACCCAGGGACCAAGAGACCCAGTACTTC. Encoded protein: CASSLPRDQETQYF. The genes are TRBV5-1 and TRBJ2-5, with D possibly TRBD1 on 5 matching bases. Germline-derived CDR1 and CDR2 are SGHRS and YFSETQ. This CDR3 contains 14 residues. Trimming removed 2 bases from V and 0 bases from J, with 8 bases in between.

The chain is built from TRBV6-1 and TRBJ2-1, with 11 bases lining up with TRBD2. The junction had 4 bases not matched to a gene; V was cut back by 6 bases and J by 3 bases. Germline V gives CDR1 MNHNS, CDR2 SASEGT. The CDR3 runs to 15 residues. CDR3: CASRRLAGSYNEQFF. The CDR3 DNA sequence: TGTGCCAGCAGACGACTAGCGGGAAGCTACAATGAGCAGTTCTTC.

This clone was detected once. This chain joins TRBV18 and TRBJ2-5, with no clear D. Germline loops: CDR1 KGHSH, CDR2 LQKENI. Trimming took 3 bases from V and 2 from J, leaving 13 bases between them. This CDR3 is built from 15 residues. The CDR3 DNA reads as TGTGCCAGCTCACCGAGAGTCACAGTTCAAGAGACCCAGTACTTC. It encodes CASSPRVTVQETQYF.